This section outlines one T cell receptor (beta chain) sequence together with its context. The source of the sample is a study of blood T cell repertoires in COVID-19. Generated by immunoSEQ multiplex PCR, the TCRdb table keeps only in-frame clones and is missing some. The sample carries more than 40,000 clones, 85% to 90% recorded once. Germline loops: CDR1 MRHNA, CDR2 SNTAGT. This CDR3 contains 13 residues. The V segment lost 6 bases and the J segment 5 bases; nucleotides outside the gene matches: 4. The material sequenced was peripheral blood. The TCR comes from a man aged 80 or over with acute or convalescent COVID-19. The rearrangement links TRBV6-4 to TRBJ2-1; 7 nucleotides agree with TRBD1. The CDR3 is CASSLDRDNEQFF. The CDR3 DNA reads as TGTGCCAGCAGCCTAGACAGGGACAATGAGCAGTTCTTC.